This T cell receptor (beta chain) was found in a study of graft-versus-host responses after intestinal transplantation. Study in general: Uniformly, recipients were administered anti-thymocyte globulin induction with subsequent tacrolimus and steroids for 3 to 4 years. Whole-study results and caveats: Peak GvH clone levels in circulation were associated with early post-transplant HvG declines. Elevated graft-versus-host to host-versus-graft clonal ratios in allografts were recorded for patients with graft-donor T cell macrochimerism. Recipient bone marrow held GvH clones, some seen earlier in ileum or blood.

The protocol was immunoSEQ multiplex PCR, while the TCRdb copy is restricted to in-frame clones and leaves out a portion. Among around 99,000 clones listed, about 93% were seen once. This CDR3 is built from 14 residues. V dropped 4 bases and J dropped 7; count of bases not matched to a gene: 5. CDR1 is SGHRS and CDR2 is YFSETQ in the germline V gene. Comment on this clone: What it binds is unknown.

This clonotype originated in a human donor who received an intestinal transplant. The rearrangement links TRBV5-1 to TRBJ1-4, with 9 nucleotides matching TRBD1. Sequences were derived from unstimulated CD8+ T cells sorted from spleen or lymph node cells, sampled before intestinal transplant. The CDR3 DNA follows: TGCGCCAGCAGCACGGGACAGGGTAGTGAAAAACTGTTTTTT. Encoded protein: CASSTGQGSEKLFF. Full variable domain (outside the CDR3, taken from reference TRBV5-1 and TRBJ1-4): KAGVTQTPRYLIKTRGQQVTLSCSPISGHRSVSWYQQTPGQGLQFLFEYFSETQRNKGNFPGRFSGRQFSNSRSEMNVSTLELGDSALYLCASSTGQGSEKLFFGSGTQLSVL.